This T cell receptor beta chain was retrieved from a study of T cell responses to AZD1222 COVID-19 vaccine. Whole-study context: Some second doses came at about 4 weeks and others at about 12 weeks; these were pooled. Regarding the study as a whole: Repertoires were obtained only post-peak T cell response. Most donors were white British, females outnumbered males, and clonal diversity was possibly underestimated. Of the AZD1222 recipients, only six were seropositive at baseline.

This clone appeared a few times. No antigen is known for it. Here immunoSEQ multiplex PCR was the method, and the copy in TCRdb shows in-frame clones only, minus some. The sample records approximately 67,000 clones, more than 80% being singletons. CDR1 is SGHRS and CDR2 is YFSETQ in the germline V gene. V shed 3 bases and J shed 4 bases, with 14 bases lying between them. The CDR3 spans 14 residues. The V gene is TRBV5-1, the J gene TRBJ2-7; tentatively, D is TRBD1 (6 bases). The source material was peripheral blood, sampled on day 0 of AZD1222 vaccination. This TCR came from an adult in good health. CDR3 bases: TGCGCCAGCAGCTATTCGGACAGCTCGTACGAGCAGTACTTC. As protein: CASSYSDSSYEQYF.